The 9 T cell receptor beta chains in this list originate from one sample, sequenced in a study of blood T cell repertoires in COVID-19. The table came from immunoSEQ multiplex PCR; TCRdb's copy has only in-frame clones and leaves some out. The repertoire includes 95,000 to 130,000 clones, roughly four fifths of them detected once, and 7.5% sits in the top ten. The sequencing sample was made of peripheral blood. The receptor set was obtained from a man aged 70 or older with active or convalescent COVID-19.

The rearrangement links TRBV10-1 to TRBJ2-5, with 12 bases matching TRBD2. The CDR3 extends over 19 amino acids. Germline V lookup: CDR1 WNHNN, CDR2 SYGVQD (reference sequence). V shed 0 bases and J 2 bases; nucleotides not matched to a gene: 10. The CDR3 sequence is CASSESELAGGPGQETQYF. The DNA of the CDR3 is TGCGCCAGCAGTGAGTCGGAGCTAGCGGGGGGGCCGGGACAAGAGACCCAGTACTTC.

The chain has TRBV27 and TRBJ1-2; 9 bases map to TRBD1. Germline CDR1 reads MNHEY; CDR2 reads SMNVEV (reference sequence). The CDR3 sequence is 17 residues long. V shed 4 bases, J shed 4 bases, and the junction held 13 bases outside the gene matches. CDR3: CASSSRTGTGNRYGYTF. CDR3 coding DNA: TGTGCCAGCAGTTCCCGAACTGGGACAGGGAATCGCTATGGCTACACCTTC.

The chain has TRBV24-1 and TRBJ2-7; D unresolved. The CDR3 totals 13 residues. Trimming pared 2 bases from V and 7 bases from J, leaving 11 bases between. CDR1 is KGHDR and CDR2 is SFDVKD in the germline V gene. The CDR3 loop is CATSDSVSGEQYF. CDR3 DNA sequence: TGTGCCACCAGTGATTCTGTATCCGGGGAGCAGTACTTC.

The chain employs TRBV3-1 (or the pseudogene TRBV3-2) and TRBJ1-2; TRBD1 is a possible D gene (5 bases). V dropped 3 bases and J dropped 1 base, with 9 bases sitting between them. Germline lookup yields CDR1 LGHDT and CDR2 YNNKEL (reference sequence). The CDR3 totals 14 residues. CDR3 sequence: CASSHDSFNYGYTF. The DNA for the CDR3 is TGTGCCAGCAGCCACGACAGCTTTAACTATGGCTACACCTTC.

This clone showed up just a few times. The chain has TRBV7-9 and TRBJ1-6, with TRBD1 matching over 7 bases. After removal of 2 bases from V and 6 bases from J, the junction contained 1 base not matched to a gene. CDR3 length: 14 amino acids. Germline CDR1 and CDR2: SEHNR and FQNEAQ (reference sequence). The CDR3 nucleotides read TGTGCCAGCAGCTTAACAGGGGCTAATTCACCCCTCCACTTT. This sequence encodes CASSLTGANSPLHF.

J is TRBJ2-7 and V is TRBV2; D perhaps matches TRBD1 (6 bases). The V end lost 8 bases, the J end lost 2 bases, and 7 bases lay between the germline ends. The CDR3 has 11 residues. CDR1 SNHLY and CDR2 FYNNEI come from the germline V gene. CDR3 sequence (DNA): TGTGCCAGCGGACAGACCTACGAGCAGTACTTC. It translates to CASGQTYEQYF.

This rearrangement joins TRBV10-3 to TRBJ1-2; a possible D gene is TRBD1 (5 bases). Trimming cost V 5 bases and J 0 bases, with 13 bases left between them. The CDR3 totals 15 residues. Germline-derived CDR1 and CDR2 are ENHRY and SYGVKD. The CDR3 DNA is TGTGCCATCAGTCAAGGGGAGGAAGCTAACTATGGCTACACCTTC. Translation gives CAISQGEEANYGYTF.

The chain combines TRBV4-1 with TRBJ2-2; a weak D match, TRBD1 (6 bases). V was clipped by 3 bases and J by 1 base, with 9 bases between them. Germline loops: CDR1 MGHRA, CDR2 YSYEKL. There are 15 residues in the CDR3. CDR3 in amino acids: CASSQLGQNTGELFF. The CDR3 nucleotides read TGCGCCAGCAGCCAGCTGGGACAGAACACCGGGGAGCTGTTTTTT.

The chain recombines TRBV11-2 with TRBJ2-7; 8 bases line up with TRBD2. Germline V CDR1 and CDR2: SGHAT, FQNNGV. J gave up 1 base and V 5 bases, and 4 bases lay outside the gene matches. The CDR3 loop spans 14 amino acids. The DNA of the CDR3 is TGTGCCAGCAGCCCCACTAGCGGATCCTACGAGCAGTACTTC. Its translation: CASSPTSGSYEQYF.